This TCR beta chain was captured by sequencing in a study of technical replicates of blood from a handful of donors (dated by TCRdb to about 2017). The library came from the immunoSEQ multiplex PCR assay. This immuneACCESS table, as held by TCRdb, lists in-frame sequences with V and J called but not all clones. Of the missing ones, under half trace to an unresolved V gene in checked studies; the others have no known cause. Present in this sample are about 76,000 clones, around 97% of which were seen just once. Of the sample, approximately 0.21% falls within the top ten clones. V is pared back by 0 bases and J by 5 bases, with 11 bases lying between the germline termini. CDR1 and CDR2 (MNHEY, SVGAGI) derive from the germline V gene. Its CDR3 holds 14 amino acids, cysteine through phenylalanine. CDR3 DNA is the only sequence kept; it has 42 bases, read in frame from the first base. Worth noting for this clone: Its antigen is still unknown. No base quality values were provided; no much bigger clone lies one nucleotide off.

This chain is built from TRBV6-5 and TRBJ2-7; no D gene is confidently identified. Specimen: T cells isolated from PBMCs. This clonotype was obtained from a human donor in good health. The DNA sequence follows: TGTGCCAGCAGTTACTCGCCTCGGGTCCACGAGCAGTACTTC. Translation gives CASSYSPRVHEQYF.